This T cell receptor (beta chain) was documented in a study of blood T cells in healthy people across ages. Findings and limits, study-wide: The study found more naive CD4+ cells and higher diversity in long-lived than aged donors. Age advanced and TCR beta diversity per million T cells fell, roughly linearly. Any conclusive comparison of naive versus antigen-experienced cells was prevented by using unsorted PBMCs.

Each donor was a healthy Caucasian individual from Russia, aged about 6 to 95. The CDR3 is 15 residues long. Per the germline V gene, CDR1 is MNHEY and CDR2 is SVGAGI. With 4 bases removed from V and 8 bases from J, the gap between germline ends came to 20 bases. Primed by a sample-barcoded 5' primer and a J-beta primer mix, a second PCR proceeded for about 7 to 11 cycles. MiXCR, applied by TCRdb to the 5' RACE reads, yields one record per CDR3 protein. Of 1.5 million to 2 million distinct CDR3 sequences listed, about 31% are singletons. Concerning this clonotype: Its antigen is not identified.

This clonotype was sampled from a woman in her 30s in good health. Input material: blood. The rearrangement links TRBV6-5 to TRBJ1-2; D is unclear. In DNA form, the CDR3 reads TGTGCCAGCAGTTCACTCGTGGCAGGCCTACTGGGCTACACCTTC. It specifies CASSSLVAGLLGYTF.